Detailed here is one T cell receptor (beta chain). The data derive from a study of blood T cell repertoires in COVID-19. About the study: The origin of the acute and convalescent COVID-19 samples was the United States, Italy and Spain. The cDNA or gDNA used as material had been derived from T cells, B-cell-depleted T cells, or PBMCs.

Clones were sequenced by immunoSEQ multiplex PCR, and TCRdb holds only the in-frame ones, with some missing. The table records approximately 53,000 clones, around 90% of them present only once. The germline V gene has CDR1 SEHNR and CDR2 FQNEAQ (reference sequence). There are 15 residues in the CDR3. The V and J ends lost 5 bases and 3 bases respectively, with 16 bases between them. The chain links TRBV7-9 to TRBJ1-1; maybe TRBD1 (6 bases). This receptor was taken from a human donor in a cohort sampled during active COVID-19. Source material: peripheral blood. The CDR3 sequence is CASSRGASEDTEAFF. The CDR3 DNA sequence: TGTGCCAGCAGCCGGGGGGCGAGTGAGGACACTGAAGCTTTCTTT.